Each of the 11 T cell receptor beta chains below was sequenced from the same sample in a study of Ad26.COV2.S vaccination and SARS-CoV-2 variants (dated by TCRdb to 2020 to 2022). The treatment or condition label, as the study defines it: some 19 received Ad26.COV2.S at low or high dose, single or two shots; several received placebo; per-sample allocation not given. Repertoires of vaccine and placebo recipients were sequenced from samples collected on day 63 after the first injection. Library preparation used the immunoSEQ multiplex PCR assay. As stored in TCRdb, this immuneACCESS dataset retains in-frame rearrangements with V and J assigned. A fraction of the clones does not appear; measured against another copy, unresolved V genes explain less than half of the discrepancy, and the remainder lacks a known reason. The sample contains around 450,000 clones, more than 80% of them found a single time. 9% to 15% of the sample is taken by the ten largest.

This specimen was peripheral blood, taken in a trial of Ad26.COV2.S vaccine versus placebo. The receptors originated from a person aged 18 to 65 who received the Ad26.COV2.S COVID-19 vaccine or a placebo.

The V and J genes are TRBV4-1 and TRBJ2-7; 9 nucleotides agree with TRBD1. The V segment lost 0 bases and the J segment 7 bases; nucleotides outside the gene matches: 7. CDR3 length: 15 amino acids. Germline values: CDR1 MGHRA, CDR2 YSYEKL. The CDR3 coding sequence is TGCGCCAGCAGCCAAGATCTAGTGACAGGGGGAGAGCAGTACTTC. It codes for CASSQDLVTGGEQYF.

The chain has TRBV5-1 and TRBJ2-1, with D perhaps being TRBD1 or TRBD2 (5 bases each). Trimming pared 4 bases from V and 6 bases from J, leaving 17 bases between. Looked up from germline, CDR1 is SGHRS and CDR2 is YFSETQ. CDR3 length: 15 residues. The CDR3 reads CASSHRDGTPNEQFF. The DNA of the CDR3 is TGCGCCAGCAGCCACCGGGACGGGACCCCCAATGAGCAGTTCTTC.

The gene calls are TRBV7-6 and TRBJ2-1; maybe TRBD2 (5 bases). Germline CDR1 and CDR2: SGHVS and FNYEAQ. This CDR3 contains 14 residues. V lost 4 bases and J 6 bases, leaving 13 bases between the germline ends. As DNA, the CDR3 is TGTGCCAGCAGCTCTGTTACGGGGAGCAATGAGCAGTTCTTC. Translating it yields CASSSVTGSNEQFF.

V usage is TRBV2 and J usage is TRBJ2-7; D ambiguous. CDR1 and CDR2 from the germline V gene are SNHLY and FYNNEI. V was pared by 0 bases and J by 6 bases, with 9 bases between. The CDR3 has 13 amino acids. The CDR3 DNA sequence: TGTGCCAGCAGTGAAGCCTCTCCGGGCGAGCAGTACTTC. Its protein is CASSEASPGEQYF.

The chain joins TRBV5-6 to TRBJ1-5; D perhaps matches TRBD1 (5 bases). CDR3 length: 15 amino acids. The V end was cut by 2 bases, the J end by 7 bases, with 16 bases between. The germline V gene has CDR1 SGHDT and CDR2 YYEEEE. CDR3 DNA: TGTGCCAGCAGCTTCGGAGGTAGGGGCTTCCAGCCCCAGCATTTT. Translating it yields CASSFGGRGFQPQHF.

CDR3 sequence: CASSLGGTSGRTYEQYF. The DNA of the CDR3 is TGCGCCAGCAGCTTGGGGGGGACTAGCGGGAGGACCTACGAGCAGTACTTC. The chain links TRBV5-1 to TRBJ2-7; 15 bases are a match to TRBD2. V gave up 0 bases and J gave up 2 bases; unmatched junction bases: 3. Germline V gene sequence: CDR1 SGHRS, CDR2 YFSETQ. CDR3 size: 17 residues. The entire variable domain, with the rest obtained from reference TRBV5-1 and TRBJ2-7, is as follows: KAGVTQTPRYLIKTRGQQVTLSCSPISGHRSVSWYQQTPGQGLQFLFEYFSETQRNKGNFPGRFSGRQFSNSRSEMNVSTLELGDSALYLCASSLGGTSGRTYEQYFGPGTRLTVT.

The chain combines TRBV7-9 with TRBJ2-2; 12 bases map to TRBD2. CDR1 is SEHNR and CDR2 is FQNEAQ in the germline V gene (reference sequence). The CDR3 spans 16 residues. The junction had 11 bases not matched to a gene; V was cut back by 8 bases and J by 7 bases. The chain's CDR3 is CASGSLAGGPGGELFF. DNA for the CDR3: TGTGCCAGCGGATCTCTAGCGGGAGGGCCAGGCGGGGAGCTGTTTTTT.

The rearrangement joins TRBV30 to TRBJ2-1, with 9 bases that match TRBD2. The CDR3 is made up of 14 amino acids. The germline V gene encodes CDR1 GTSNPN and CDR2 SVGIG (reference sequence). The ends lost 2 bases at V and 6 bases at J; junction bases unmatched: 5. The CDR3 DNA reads TGTGCCTGGAGTTGGTTAGCGGGAGCCAATGAGCAGTTCTTC. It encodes CAWSWLAGANEQFF.

The CDR3, as DNA: TGTGCCAAGGGACTAGCGGGAGTCTCAGATACGCAGTATTTT. Amino acid sequence: CAKGLAGVSDTQYF. The rearrangement links TRBV10-3 to TRBJ2-3, with 14 bases fitting TRBD2. The germline CDR1 and CDR2 sequences are ENHRY and SYGVKD. This CDR3 has 14 amino acids. V lost 10 bases, J lost 4 bases, and 4 bases stayed unmatched.

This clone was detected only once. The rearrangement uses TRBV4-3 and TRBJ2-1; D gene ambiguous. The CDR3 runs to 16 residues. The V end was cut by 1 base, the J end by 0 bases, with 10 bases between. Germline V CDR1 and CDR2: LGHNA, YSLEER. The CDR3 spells CASSQGFRSSYNEQFF. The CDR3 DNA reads TGCGCCAGCAGCCAAGGCTTTAGAAGCTCCTACAATGAGCAGTTCTTC.

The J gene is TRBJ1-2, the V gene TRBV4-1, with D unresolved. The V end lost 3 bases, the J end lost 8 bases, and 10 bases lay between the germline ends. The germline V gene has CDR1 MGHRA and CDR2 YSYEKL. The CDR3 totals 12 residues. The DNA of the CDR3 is TGCGCCAGCAGCCACCGACCGGCCGGCTACACCTTC. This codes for CASSHRPAGYTF.